This paragraph covers one T cell receptor (beta chain) sequence. Its specificity is not known. The sample is drawn from a study of CD8 T cells in Susac syndrome. Study-wide points: Acknowledgment was made by the study that its TCR sequencing and HLA analysis involved a relatively small number of individuals.

Sequencing of TCR beta was undertaken in CD8+ and CD4+ T cells derived from blood. The ends were cut back, 6 bases at V and 0 bases at J, with 15 bases in the middle. The V gene's germline CDR1 is MDHEN and CDR2 SYDVKM. The CDR3 runs 16 residues. RNA in amounts of roughly 0.45 to 1 ug was reverse transcribed with random hexamers. Coverage of TCR beta CDR3 amplification by immunoSEQ multiplex PCR extended to 54 Vbeta and 13 Jbeta. TCRdb called the immunoSEQ multiplex PCR reads again in MiXCR, with one record for every CDR3 protein. The data hold roughly 110,000 distinct CDR3 sequences, with 80% to 95% observed a single time.

Source material: CD8+ T cells from PBMCs. This TCR derives from a human donor in good health. This chain links TRBV28 with TRBJ2-4; D not certain. CDR3 sequence (DNA): TGTGCCAGCAGCCGGCCTTCCCAACTAGCCAAAAACATTCAGTACTTC. Translating it yields CASSRPSQLAKNIQYF.